The 29 T cell receptor beta chains reported below all come from one sample, sequenced in a study of blood T cell repertoires in COVID-19. The table came from immunoSEQ multiplex PCR; TCRdb's copy has only in-frame clones and leaves some out. In the table there are a few hundred thousand clones, 88% of which are singletons. Sample: peripheral blood. The receptors stem from a woman between 45 and 65 years old with COVID-19, enrolled during active disease.

This clone has only one observation. The gene calls are TRBV7-8 and TRBJ1-1; 10 nucleotides agree with TRBD1. The length of the CDR3 is 16 residues. CDR1 and CDR2 (germline): SGHVS, FQNEAQ. The V and J ends lost 5 bases and 1 base, in that order; junction bases with no gene match: 7. This CDR3 reads CASSPRDRGWNTEAFF. The CDR3, as DNA: TGTGCCAGCAGCCCCCGGGACAGGGGCTGGAACACTGAAGCTTTCTTT.

The rearrangement joins TRBV28 to TRBJ1-2; tentative D call: TRBD1 (5 bases). The V end was cut by 4 bases, the J end by 10 bases, with 22 bases between. Germline V gives CDR1 MDHEN, CDR2 SYDVKM. This CDR3 region has 15 residues. The CDR3 reads CASSSRQLQVVDYTF. Here the CDR3 DNA reads TGTGCCAGCAGTTCCAGACAGCTCCAAGTGGTTGACTACACCTTC.

The V and J genes are TRBV30 and TRBJ1-1; D may be TRBD1 (6 bases). This CDR3 has 13 amino acids. Germline V gene data show CDR1 as GTSNPN and CDR2 as SVGIG (reference sequence). Trimming pared 4 bases from V and 5 bases from J, leaving 14 bases between. The CDR3 region has the DNA TGTGCCTGGACCTGGGGGGGGCAAACTGAAGCTTTCTTT. Translation: CAWTWGGQTEAFF.

The chain uses TRBV6-6 and TRBJ2-3; D uncertain. This CDR3 comprises 11 residues. Trimming left V 6 bases short and J 6 bases short, with 7 bases between. Germline values: CDR1 MNHNY, CDR2 SVGAGI (reference sequence). The CDR3 DNA sequence: TGTGCCAGCAGAGAGAGGGATACGCAGTATTTT. Amino acid sequence: CASRERDTQYF.

This rearrangement joins TRBV12-5 to TRBJ2-6; a weak D match, TRBD2 (5 bases). Trimming took 9 bases from V and 2 from J, leaving 5 bases between them. The CDR3 runs 12 residues. Germline CDR1 reads LGHNT; CDR2 reads FRNRAP. The CDR3: CASGAGANVLTF. The CDR3 nucleotides are TGTGCTAGCGGGGCTGGGGCCAACGTCCTGACTTTC.

The chain joins TRBV9 to TRBJ1-2; TRBD1 might be the D (5 bases). The V end lost 4 bases, the J end lost 2 bases, and 12 bases lay between the germline ends. This CDR3 contains 14 residues. From germline, CDR1 is SGDLS and CDR2 YYNGEE. This CDR3 is CASSPRAVNYGYTF. The CDR3 bases are TGTGCCAGCAGCCCCAGGGCAGTGAACTATGGCTACACCTTC.

The chain has TRBV4-1 and TRBJ2-3; D is undetermined. This CDR3 has 12 residues. Germline V gives CDR1 MGHRA, CDR2 YSYEKL. V was pared by 6 bases and J by 5 bases, with 9 bases between. The CDR3 sequence: CASSTGRDTQYF. In DNA, the CDR3 is TGCGCCAGCAGTACTGGTCGAGATACGCAGTATTTT.

The V gene is TRBV18, the J gene TRBJ1-1; no firm D call. The CDR3 extends over 13 amino acids. Germline CDR1 KGHSH, CDR2 LQKENI. With 2 bases removed from V and 3 bases from J, the gap between germline ends came to 7 bases. CDR3 DNA sequence: TGTGCCAGCTCACCAGAGCAGGACACTGAAGCTTTCTTT. Translating gives CASSPEQDTEAFF.

The CDR3 sequence: CASRAGGSYNEQFF. DNA for the CDR3: TGTGCCAGCAGGGCGGGGGGCTCCTACAATGAGCAGTTCTTC. The chain links TRBV27 to TRBJ2-1; 8 positions match TRBD2. The CDR3 length is 14 residues. CDR1 and CDR2 (germline): MNHEY, SMNVEV (reference sequence). The junction had 1 base not matched to a gene; V was cut back by 6 bases and J by 0 bases.

The rearrangement links TRBV28 to TRBJ1-4; 9 nucleotides line up with TRBD1. CDR3 length: 14 residues. In germline, CDR1 is MDHEN, CDR2 SYDVKM. Trimming cost V 7 bases and J 8 bases; bases outside gene matches: 8. CDR3 sequence (DNA): TGTGCCAGCAATACAGGGACAGGGAGAGAAAAACTGTTTTTT. It specifies CASNTGTGREKLFF.

The chain joins TRBV6-6 to TRBJ2-5; 7 bases agree with TRBD2. Losses at the gene ends were 5 bases for V and 5 bases for J; bases not matched to a gene: 5. The germline V gene has CDR1 MNHNY and CDR2 SVGAGI (reference sequence). The CDR3 loop spans 13 amino acids. The CDR3 here is CASSDTSAETQYF. The DNA for the CDR3 is TGTGCCAGCAGTGACACTAGCGCGGAGACCCAGTACTTC.

The CDR3 sequence: CASGRGENEKLFF. The CDR3 nucleotides are TGTGCCAGCGGCCGGGGGGAGAATGAAAAACTGTTTTTT. This chain uses TRBV28 with TRBJ1-4; maybe TRBD1 (5 bases). This CDR3 contains 13 residues. Between the trimmed V and J ends, which lost 8 bases and 5 bases, there was a span of 12 bases. The germline gives CDR1 MDHEN, CDR2 SYDVKM. The full variable domain, in which reference TRBV28 and TRBJ1-4 provide the parts outside the CDR3, is DVKVTQSSRYLVKRTGEKVFLECVQDMDHENMFWYRQDPGLGLRLIYFSYDVKMKEKGDIPEGYSVSREKKERFSLILESASTNQTSMYLCASGRGENEKLFFGSGTQLSVL.

The gene calls are TRBV5-8 and TRBJ2-3, with no clear D. The V gene's germline CDR1 is SGHTS and CDR2 YDEGEE. The CDR3 consists of 13 residues. V lost 7 bases and J lost 0, with 9 bases in between. The CDR3 DNA reads TGTGCCAGCGGTCCAGGCAGCACAGATACGCAGTATTTT. Translation: CASGPGSTDTQYF.

The chain recombines TRBV2 with TRBJ1-1; D is ambiguous. Per the germline V gene, CDR1 is SNHLY and CDR2 is FYNNEI. Trimming left V 1 base short and J 5 bases short, with 8 bases between. CDR3 length: 13 residues. The CDR3 sequence: CASSEVVRTEAFF. Here the CDR3 DNA reads TGTGCCAGCAGTGAAGTGGTCAGGACTGAAGCTTTCTTT.

CDR3 amino acids: CASSEREAGANVLTF. In DNA, the CDR3 is TGTGCCAGCAGTGAACGAGAGGCTGGGGCCAACGTCCTGACTTTC. The V and J genes are TRBV2 and TRBJ2-6; no clear D gene. V gave up 2 bases and J gave up 2 bases, with 7 bases separating them. The CDR3 covers 15 residues. Germline V CDR1 and CDR2: SNHLY, FYNNEI.

This chain connects TRBV30 to TRBJ1-2, with D uncertain. The CDR3 has 12 residues. V was pared by 1 base and J by 6 bases, with 9 bases between. CDR1 is GTSNPN, CDR2 SVGIG, per germline (reference sequence). CDR3 sequence reads: CAWSDGSDGYTF. CDR3 bases: TGTGCCTGGAGTGACGGGTCCGATGGCTACACCTTC.

The chain has TRBV6-5 and TRBJ1-5; weak D call: TRBD1 (5 bases). The ends were cut back, 6 bases at V and 1 base at J, with 13 bases in the middle. This CDR3 comprises 15 residues. Germline lookup yields CDR1 MNHEY and CDR2 SVGAGI. The CDR3 coding sequence is TGTGCCAGCAGAGGGGCCCTGAGGAGCAATCAGCCCCAGCATTTT. Translated, it gives CASRGALRSNQPQHF.

The chain uses TRBV5-1 and TRBJ2-7, with a tentative D call TRBD2 (5 bases). This CDR3 contains 13 residues. Trimming left V 4 bases short and J 5 bases short, with 13 bases between. Germline CDR1 reads SGHRS; CDR2 reads YFSETQ. This chain's CDR3 is CASSLISGDEQYF. In nucleotides, the CDR3 is TGCGCCAGCAGCCTAATATCCGGGGACGAGCAGTACTTC.

This clone was counted once. The chain combines TRBV11-2 with TRBJ1-4, with TRBD1 identical over 8 bases. Germline-derived CDR1 and CDR2 are SGHAT and FQNNGV. Trimming cost V 3 bases and J 8 bases; bases outside gene matches: 11. The CDR3 is made up of 16 amino acids. The DNA of the CDR3 is TGTGCCAGCAGCTTTGGGACAGGTGACCTTGAGGAAAAACTGTTTTTT. Its translation is CASSFGTGDLEEKLFF.

The rearrangement joins TRBV6-5 to TRBJ1-5; the D is unclear. The CDR3 extends over 13 amino acids. V lost 0 bases and J 4 bases, leaving 4 bases between the germline ends. CDR1 is MNHEY and CDR2 is SVGAGI in the germline V gene. As DNA, the CDR3 is TGTGCCAGCAGTTACTCGAGGAATCAGCCCCAGCATTTT. Amino acids: CASSYSRNQPQHF.

The chain carries TRBV30 and TRBJ2-7; D remains unclear. The CDR3 runs to 12 residues. Germline V lookup: CDR1 GTSNPN, CDR2 SVGIG (reference sequence). Trimming took 1 base from V and 6 from J, leaving 10 bases between them. CDR3 in amino acids: CAWSANFGEQYF. As DNA, the CDR3 is TGTGCCTGGAGTGCTAACTTCGGCGAGCAGTACTTC.

This clone was counted between two and nine times. This chain connects TRBV19 to TRBJ1-5, with TRBD1 identical over 7 bases. V trimming: 7 bases; J trimming: 7 bases; junction bases outside the gene matches: 10. The germline V gene has CDR1 LNHDA and CDR2 SQIVND (reference sequence). The CDR3 extends over 14 amino acids. The CDR3 is CASKVSDRDQPQHF. The CDR3 nucleotides are TGTGCCAGTAAGGTTAGCGACAGGGACCAGCCCCAGCATTTT. Supplemented by reference TRBV19 and TRBJ1-5, the full variable domain reads DGGITQSPKYLFRKEGQNVTLSCEQNLNHDAMYWYRQDPGQGLRLIYYSQIVNDFQKGDIAEGYSVSREKKESFPLTVTSAQKNPTAFYLCASKVSDRDQPQHFGDGTRLSIL.

The CDR3 DNA reads TGTGCCAGCCCCCCGGTGGATCTCTCCGAGGACTATGGCTACACCTTC. Translating gives CASPPVDLSEDYGYTF. The rearrangement joins TRBV2 to TRBJ1-2; D is undetermined. The CDR3 length is 16 residues. CDR1 is SNHLY and CDR2 is FYNNEI in the germline V gene. V was pared by 8 bases and J by 3 bases, with 22 bases between.

This clone was recorded once. The chain joins TRBV30 to TRBJ1-2; D not certain. The CDR3 sequence is 13 residues long. Deletions cut 2 bases from V and 3 bases from J, with 10 bases between. CDR1 GTSNPN and CDR2 SVGIG come from the germline V gene (reference sequence). DNA for the CDR3: TGTGCCTGGAGTCCCGACTTTGACTATGGCTACACCTTC. The encoded protein is CAWSPDFDYGYTF.

Worth noting for this clone: This sample includes further DNA sequences coding for the same CDR3. This chain uses TRBV19 with TRBJ2-7, with TRBD1 matching 9 bases. Unmatched junction bases numbered 5, after V lost 4 bases and J lost 4 bases. CDR1 and CDR2 from the germline V gene are LNHDA and SQIVND (reference sequence). The CDR3 has 14 residues. The CDR3 loop reads CASSTRQGGYEQYF. DNA of the CDR3: TGTGCCAGTAGTACAAGACAGGGGGGTTACGAGCAGTACTTC.

This chain links TRBV4-1 with TRBJ2-7, with 9 bases fitting TRBD2. The CDR3 covers 17 residues. Germline CDR1 reads MGHRA; CDR2 reads YSYEKL. V lost 1 base and J lost 3; bases outside the gene matches: 10. CDR3 loop: CASSQVLRTSELYEQYF. CDR3 in DNA: TGCGCCAGCAGCCAAGTCCTCAGGACTAGCGAACTCTACGAGCAGTACTTC.

The genes are TRBV5-4 and TRBJ1-1; 7 bases match TRBD1. The CDR3 is made up of 14 amino acids. The V gene end was trimmed by 4 bases and the J gene end by 3 bases; junction bases not matched to a gene: 6. Germline V gene sequence: CDR1 SGHNT, CDR2 YYREEE (reference sequence). The CDR3 is CASSPTGEDTEAFF. CDR3 DNA: TGTGCCAGCAGCCCCACAGGGGAGGACACTGAAGCTTTCTTT.

The chain carries TRBV18 and TRBJ1-4; 7 bases map to TRBD1. The germline V gene encodes CDR1 KGHSH and CDR2 LQKENI. V was clipped by 4 bases and J by 0 bases; unmatched bases: 5. CDR3 length: 16 amino acids. CDR3 bases: TGTGCCAGCTCACAGGACAGGTTCACAACTAATGAAAAACTGTTTTTT. Translating it yields CASSQDRFTTNEKLFF.

The gene calls are TRBV29-1 and TRBJ1-1; 9 nucleotides match TRBD1. CDR3 size: 15 residues. With V trimmed by 6 bases and J by 10 bases, 18 bases remained unmatched. Germline CDR1 and CDR2: SQVTM and ANQGSEA. This CDR3 is CSVGLSGTGFGGAFF. The CDR3 bases are TGCAGCGTGGGGCTATCCGGGACAGGGTTTGGTGGAGCTTTCTTT.